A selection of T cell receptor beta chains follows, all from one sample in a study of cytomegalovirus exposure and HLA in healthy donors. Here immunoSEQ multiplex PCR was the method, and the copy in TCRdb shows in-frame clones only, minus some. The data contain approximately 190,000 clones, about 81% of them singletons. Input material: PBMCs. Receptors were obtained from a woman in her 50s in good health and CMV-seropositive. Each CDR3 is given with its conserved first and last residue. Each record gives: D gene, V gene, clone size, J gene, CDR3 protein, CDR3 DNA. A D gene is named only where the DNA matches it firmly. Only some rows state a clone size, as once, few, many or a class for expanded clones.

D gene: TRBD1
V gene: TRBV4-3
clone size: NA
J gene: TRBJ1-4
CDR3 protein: CASSQGSAGGNEKLFF
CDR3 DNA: TGCGCCAGCAGCCAAGGTTCCGCAGGGGGTAATGAAAAACTGTTTTTT

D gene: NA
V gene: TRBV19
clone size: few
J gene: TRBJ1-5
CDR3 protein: CASRSGKDQPQHF
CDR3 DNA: TGTGCCAGTAGATCAGGGAAGGATCAGCCCCAGCATTTT

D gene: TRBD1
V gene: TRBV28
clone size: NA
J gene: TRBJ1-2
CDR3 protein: CASRRQGALGYTF
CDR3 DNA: TGTGCCAGCAGAAGACAGGGGGCGCTTGGCTACACCTTC

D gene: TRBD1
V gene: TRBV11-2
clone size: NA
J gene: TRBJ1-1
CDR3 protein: CASSFPGQGPSNTEAFF
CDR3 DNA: TGTGCCAGCAGCTTTCCGGGACAGGGGCCCTCGAACACTGAAGCTTTCTTT

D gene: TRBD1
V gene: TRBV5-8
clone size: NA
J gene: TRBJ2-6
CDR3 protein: CASSLMGQSRSGANVLTF
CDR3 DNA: TGTGCCAGCAGCTTAATGGGACAGTCTCGCTCTGGGGCCAACGTCCTGACTTTC

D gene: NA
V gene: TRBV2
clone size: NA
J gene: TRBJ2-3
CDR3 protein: CASSDRGSTDTQYF
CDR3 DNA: TGTGCCAGCAGCGATAGGGGGAGCACAGATACGCAGTATTTT

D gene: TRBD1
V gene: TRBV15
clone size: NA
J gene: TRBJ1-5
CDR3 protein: CATSRDPPRGYYQPQHF
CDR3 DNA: TGTGCCACCAGCAGAGACCCCCCCAGGGGGTACTACCAGCCCCAGCATTTT

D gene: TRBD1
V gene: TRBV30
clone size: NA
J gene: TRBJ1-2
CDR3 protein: CAWRDRGRPNYGYTF
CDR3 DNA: TGTGCCTGGAGGGACAGGGGGAGACCAAACTATGGCTACACCTTC

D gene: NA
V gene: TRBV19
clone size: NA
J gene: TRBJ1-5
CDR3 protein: CASRMTGPIGDQPQHF
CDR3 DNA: TGTGCCAGTAGGATGACAGGCCCAATCGGGGATCAGCCCCAGCATTTT

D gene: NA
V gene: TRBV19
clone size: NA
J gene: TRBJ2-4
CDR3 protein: CASSIGADGNIQYF
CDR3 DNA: TGTGCCAGTAGTATCGGAGCGGACGGAAACATTCAGTACTTC

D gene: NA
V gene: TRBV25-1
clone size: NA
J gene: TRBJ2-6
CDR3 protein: CASSPRGGISGANVLTF
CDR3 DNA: TGTGCCAGCAGTCCTCGCGGAGGGATTTCTGGGGCCAACGTCCTGACTTTC

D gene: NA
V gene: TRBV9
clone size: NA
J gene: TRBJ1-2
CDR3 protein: CASSVGLADGNYGYTF
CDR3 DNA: TGTGCCAGCAGCGTAGGCCTAGCGGACGGGAACTATGGCTACACCTTC

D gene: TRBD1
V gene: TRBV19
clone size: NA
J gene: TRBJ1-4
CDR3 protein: CASSNLPQTGRNEKLFF
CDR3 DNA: TGTGCCAGTAGTAACCTACCTCAGACAGGGCGGAATGAAAAACTGTTTTTT

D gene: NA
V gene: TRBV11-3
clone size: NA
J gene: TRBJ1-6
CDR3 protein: CASSYSSYNSPLHF
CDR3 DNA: TGTGCCAGCAGCTACAGCTCCTATAATTCACCCCTCCACTTT

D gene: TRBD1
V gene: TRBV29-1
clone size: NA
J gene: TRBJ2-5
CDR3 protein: CSVGDRGGTETQYF
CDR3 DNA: TGCAGCGTTGGGGACAGGGGGGGTACAGAGACCCAGTACTTC

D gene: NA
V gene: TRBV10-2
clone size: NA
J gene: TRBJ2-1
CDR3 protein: CASSDPSRGSFYNEQFF
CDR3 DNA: TGCGCCAGCAGTGACCCTTCGCGAGGGAGTTTCTACAATGAGCAGTTCTTC

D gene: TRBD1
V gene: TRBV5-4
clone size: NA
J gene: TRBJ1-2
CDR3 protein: CASSFGQGRRGNYGYTF
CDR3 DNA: TGTGCCAGCAGCTTCGGACAGGGGCGCCGAGGGAACTATGGCTACACCTTC

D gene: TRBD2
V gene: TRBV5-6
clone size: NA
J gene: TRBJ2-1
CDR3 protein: CASSPGTSGSGYNEQFF
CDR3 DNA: TGTGCCAGCAGCCCTGGGACTAGCGGGAGTGGGTACAATGAGCAGTTCTTC

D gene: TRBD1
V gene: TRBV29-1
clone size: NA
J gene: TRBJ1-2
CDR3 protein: CSASQGGDGYTF
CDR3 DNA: TGCAGCGCCTCCCAGGGGGGTGATGGCTACACCTTC

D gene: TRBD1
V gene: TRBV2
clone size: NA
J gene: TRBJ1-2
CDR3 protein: CASNRQGASYGYTF
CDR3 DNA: TGTGCCAGCAATCGACAGGGGGCGAGCTATGGCTACACCTTC

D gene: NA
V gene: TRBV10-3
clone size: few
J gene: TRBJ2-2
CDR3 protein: CAISRMAGPGELFF
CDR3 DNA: TGTGCCATCAGTCGAATGGCGGGCCCCGGGGAGCTGTTTTTT

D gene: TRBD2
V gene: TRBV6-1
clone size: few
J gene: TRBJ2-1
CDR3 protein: CASSERASGRNEQFF
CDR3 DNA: TGTGCCAGCAGTGAACGGGCTAGCGGGAGGAATGAGCAGTTCTTC

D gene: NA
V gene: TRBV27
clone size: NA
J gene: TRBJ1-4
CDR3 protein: CASSSSTNEKLFF
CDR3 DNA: TGTGCCAGCAGTTCCTCAACTAATGAAAAACTGTTTTTT

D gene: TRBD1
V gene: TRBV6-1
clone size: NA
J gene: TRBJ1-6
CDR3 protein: CASKEGAGSPLHF
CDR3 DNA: TGTGCCAGTAAAGAGGGGGCGGGTTCACCCCTCCACTTT

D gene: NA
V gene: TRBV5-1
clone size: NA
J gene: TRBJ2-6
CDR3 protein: CASSLTASGANGLTF
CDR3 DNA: TGCGCCAGCAGCCTGACAGCCTCTGGGGCCAACGGCCTGACTTTC

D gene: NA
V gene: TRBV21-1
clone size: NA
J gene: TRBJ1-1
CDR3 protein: CASSRTDRGNTEAFF
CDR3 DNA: TGTGCCAGCAGCAGGACCGACAGGGGGAACACTGAAGCTTTCTTT

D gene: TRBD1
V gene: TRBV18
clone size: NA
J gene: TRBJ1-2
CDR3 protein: CASSPQDRSRGYTF
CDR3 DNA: TGTGCCAGCTCACCCCAGGACAGGTCCCGTGGCTACACCTTC

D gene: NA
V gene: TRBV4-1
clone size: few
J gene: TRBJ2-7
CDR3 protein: CASRGTKGEQYF
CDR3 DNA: TGCGCCAGCAGGGGCACTAAGGGGGAGCAGTACTTC

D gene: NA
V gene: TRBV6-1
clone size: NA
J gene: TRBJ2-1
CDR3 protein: CASSQTANNEQFF
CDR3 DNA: TGTGCCAGCAGTCAGACTGCGAACAATGAGCAGTTCTTC

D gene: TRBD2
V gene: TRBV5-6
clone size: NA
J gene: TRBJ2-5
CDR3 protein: CASSLVGSGGAETQYF
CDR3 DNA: TGTGCCAGCAGCTTGGTCGGTAGCGGGGGGGCGGAGACCCAGTACTTC

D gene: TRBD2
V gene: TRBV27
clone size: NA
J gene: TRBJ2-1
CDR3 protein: CASSLRLAGYNEQFF
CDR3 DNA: TGTGCCAGCAGTTTACGACTAGCGGGCTACAATGAGCAGTTCTTC

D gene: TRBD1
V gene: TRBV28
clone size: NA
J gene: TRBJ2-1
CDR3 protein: CASSLYMNRGLSYNEQFF
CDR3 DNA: TGTGCCAGCAGTCTCTACATGAACAGGGGGCTATCCTACAATGAGCAGTTCTTC

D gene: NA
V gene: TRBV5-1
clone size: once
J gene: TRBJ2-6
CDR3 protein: CASSLLPSGANVLTF
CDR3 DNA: TGCGCCAGCAGCTTGCTTCCCTCTGGGGCCAACGTCCTGACTTTC

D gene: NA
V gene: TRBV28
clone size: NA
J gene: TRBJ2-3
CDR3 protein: CASRLQESTDTQYF
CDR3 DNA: TGTGCCAGCAGATTACAGGAAAGCACAGATACGCAGTATTTT

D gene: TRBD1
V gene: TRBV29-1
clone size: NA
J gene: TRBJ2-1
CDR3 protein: CSAPDRVPSNEQFF
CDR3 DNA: TGCAGCGCTCCCGACAGGGTGCCCTCCAATGAGCAGTTCTTC

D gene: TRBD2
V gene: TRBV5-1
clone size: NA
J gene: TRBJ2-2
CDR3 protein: CASSLPLAGNTGELFF
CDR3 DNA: TGCGCCAGCAGCCTCCCCCTAGCGGGGAACACCGGGGAGCTGTTTTTT

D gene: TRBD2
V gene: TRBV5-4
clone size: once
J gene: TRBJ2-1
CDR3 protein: CASSPTSGWWGPNEQFF
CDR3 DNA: TGTGCCAGCAGCCCGACTAGCGGGTGGTGGGGGCCCAATGAGCAGTTCTTC

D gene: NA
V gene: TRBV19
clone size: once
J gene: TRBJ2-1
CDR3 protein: CASSMSRGAYNEQFF
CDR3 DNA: TGTGCCAGTAGTATGTCTCGCGGTGCCTACAATGAGCAGTTCTTC

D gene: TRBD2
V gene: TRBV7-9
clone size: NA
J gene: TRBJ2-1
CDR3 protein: CASSLSGGARLQFF
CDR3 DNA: TGTGCCAGCAGTTTAAGCGGGGGGGCTAGGCTGCAGTTCTTC

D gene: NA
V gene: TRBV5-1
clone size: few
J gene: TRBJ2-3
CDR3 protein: CVSRVAQGDNTQYF
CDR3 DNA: TGCGTCAGCAGGGTGGCACAGGGAGACAATACGCAGTATTTT